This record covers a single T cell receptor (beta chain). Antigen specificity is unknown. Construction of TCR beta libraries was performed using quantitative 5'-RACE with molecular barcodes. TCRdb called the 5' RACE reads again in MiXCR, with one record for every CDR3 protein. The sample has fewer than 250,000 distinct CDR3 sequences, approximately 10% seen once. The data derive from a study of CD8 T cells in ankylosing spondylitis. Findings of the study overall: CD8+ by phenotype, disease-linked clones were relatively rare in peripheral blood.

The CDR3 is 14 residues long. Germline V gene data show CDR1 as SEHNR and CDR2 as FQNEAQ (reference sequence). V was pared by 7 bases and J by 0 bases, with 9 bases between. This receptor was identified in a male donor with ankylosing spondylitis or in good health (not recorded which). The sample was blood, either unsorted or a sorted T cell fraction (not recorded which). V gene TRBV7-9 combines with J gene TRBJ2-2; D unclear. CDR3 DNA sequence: TGTGCCAGCACGTCTCCGCCGAACACCGGGGAGCTGTTTTTT. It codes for CASTSPPNTGELFF. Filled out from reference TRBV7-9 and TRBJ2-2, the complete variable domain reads DTGVSQNPRHKITKRGQNVTFRCDPISEHNRLYWYRQTLGQGPEFLTYFQNEAQLEKSRLLSDRFSAERPKGSFSTLEIQRTEQGDSAMYLCASTSPPNTGELFFGEGSRLTVL.